This passage covers 20 T cell receptor beta chains from one sample sequenced in a study of response to subunit inactivated influenza vaccine. TCRdb re-called the RT-PCR reads through MiXCR, storing one row per CDR3 protein. The sample carries around 540,000 distinct CDR3 sequences, approximately 12% recorded once. Specimen: PBMCs from blood, collected on the day of vaccination. The receptors stem from a man aged 50 to 59 who received an inactivated influenza vaccine.

At least ten counts were recorded for this clonotype. This rearrangement joins TRBV7-9 to TRBJ1-5; maybe TRBD1 (6 bases). The CDR3 consists of 16 residues. Trimming removed 5 bases at V and 2 bases at J, with 16 bases between. Per germline, CDR1 SEHNR and CDR2 FQNEAQ (reference sequence). The CDR3 protein is CASSHYGGRGNQPQHF. CDR3 nucleotides: TGTGCCAGCAGCCATTACGGGGGCAGGGGCAATCAGCCCCAGCATTTT. The whole variable domain, remainder taken from reference TRBV7-9 and TRBJ1-5, is DTGVSQNPRHKITKRGQNVTFRCDPISEHNRLYWYRQTLGQGPEFLTYFQNEAQLEKSRLLSDRFSAERPKGSFSTLEIQRTEQGDSAMYLCASSHYGGRGNQPQHFGDGTRLSIL.

The V gene is TRBV18, the J gene TRBJ2-3; 8 nucleotides line up with TRBD2. V gave up 0 bases and J gave up 5 bases; unmatched junction bases: 7. CDR3 length equals 16 residues. Germline lookup yields CDR1 KGHSH and CDR2 LQKENI. The DNA for the CDR3 is TGTGCCAGCTCACCACCCGTGGCGGGAGGCAGAGATACGCAGTATTTT. This codes for CASSPPVAGGRDTQYF.

This clonotype came up a few times. The rearrangement links TRBV7-9 to TRBJ1-1; no firm D call. CDR3 size: 11 residues. Germline V gene data show CDR1 as SEHNR and CDR2 as FQNEAQ (reference sequence). Trimming took off 5 bases at V and 5 bases at J, with 6 bases between the two ends. CDR3 nucleotides: TGTGCCAGCAGCCTACAAACTGAAGCTTTCTTT. This sequence encodes CASSLQTEAFF.

In this sample, this clonotype turned up a few times. V usage is TRBV27 and J usage is TRBJ2-1; 8 bases match TRBD1. The CDR3 is 14 amino acids. Germline-derived CDR1 and CDR2 are MNHEY and SMNVEV (reference sequence). V shed 5 bases, J shed 3 bases, and the junction held 3 bases outside the gene matches. The CDR3 DNA reads as TGTGCCAGCAGTCCGGACAGGGTCTACAATGAGCAGTTCTTC. This gives the protein CASSPDRVYNEQFF.

This clonotype turned up a few times. The chain combines TRBV11-2 with TRBJ2-5; D may correspond to TRBD1 or TRBD2 (5 bases each). V lost 7 bases to trimming and J lost 5 bases, with 17 bases between them. This CDR3 has 14 amino acids. From germline, CDR1 is SGHAT and CDR2 FQNNGV. The DNA of the CDR3 is TGTGCCAGCAATCCCAGGGAGAAGGGCGAGACCCAGTACTTC. Its protein is CASNPREKGETQYF.

This clonotype was recorded a few times. The V gene is TRBV18, the J gene TRBJ2-5, with D hard to call. CDR3 size: 14 residues. Germline V gene lookup returns CDR1 KGHSH and CDR2 LQKENI. Trimming removed 2 bases at V and 2 bases at J, with 9 bases between. The CDR3 nucleotides are TGTGCCAGCTCACCAGGGGTCAGTCAAGAGACCCAGTACTTC. Translated, it gives CASSPGVSQETQYF.

This clonotype was observed a handful of times. The chain recombines TRBV29-1 with TRBJ2-3; D is ambiguous. The CDR3 is 13 residues long. In germline, CDR1 is SQVTM, CDR2 ANQGSEA. Trimming took 2 bases from V and 1 from J, leaving 7 bases between them. This CDR3 reads CSVETPGTDTQYF. The CDR3 DNA follows: TGCAGCGTTGAAACCCCTGGCACAGATACGCAGTATTTT.

The CDR3 here is CASNPGSVSRETQYF. CDR3 sequence (DNA): TGTGCCAGCAACCCCGGCTCAGTCTCCCGGGAGACCCAGTACTTC. The chain uses TRBV28 and TRBJ2-5, with D uncertain. Trimming removed 7 bases at V and 5 bases at J, with 20 bases between. Germline lookup yields CDR1 MDHEN and CDR2 SYDVKM. CDR3 length: 15 amino acids.

This chain connects TRBV10-3 to TRBJ2-1; D not certain. The CDR3 loop spans 12 amino acids. V was clipped by 0 bases and J by 9 bases, with 6 bases between them. The V gene's germline CDR1 is ENHRY and CDR2 SYGVKD. In nucleotides, the CDR3 is TGTGCCATCAGTGAGTCGGGTGTTGAGCAGTTCTTC. Translated, it gives CAISESGVEQFF.

This clonotype turned up a few times. The CDR3: CASRKRDRAADTQYF. CDR3 nucleotides: TGTGCCAGCAGGAAGAGAGACAGGGCTGCAGATACGCAGTATTTT. The V and J genes are TRBV25-1 and TRBJ2-3, with 7 bases lining up with TRBD1. The V gene end was trimmed by 6 bases and the J gene end by 4 bases; junction bases not matched to a gene: 10. The CDR3 contains 15 residues. From germline, CDR1 is MGHDK and CDR2 SYGVNS. The full variable domain, in which reference TRBV25-1 and TRBJ2-3 provide the parts outside the CDR3, is EADIYQTPRYLVIGTGKKITLECSQTMGHDKMYWYQQDPGMELHLIHYSYGVNSTEKGDLSSESTVSRIRTEHFPLTLESARPSHTSQYLCASRKRDRAADTQYFGPGTRLTVL.

This clonotype was observed a few times. This rearrangement joins TRBV7-9 to TRBJ2-1, with 11 bases matching TRBD1. Germline lookup yields CDR1 SEHNR and CDR2 FQNEAQ (reference sequence). J lost 5 bases, V lost 3 bases, and 3 bases had no gene match. The CDR3 sequence is 15 residues long. CDR3 amino acids: CASSLGQGVNNEQFF. The CDR3 DNA sequence: TGTGCCAGCAGCTTGGGACAGGGGGTTAACAATGAGCAGTTCTTC.

The sample holds a few counts of this clonotype. V is TRBV5-1 and J is TRBJ2-1; 7 bases align to TRBD2. CDR1 SGHRS and CDR2 YFSETQ come from the germline V gene. The junction had 13 bases not matched to a gene; V was cut back by 0 bases and J by 7 bases. This CDR3 contains 17 residues. In DNA form, the CDR3 reads TGCGCCAGCAGCTTGGTGCCTAGCGGTGCGAGGGCGAATGAGCAGTTCTTC. Translation: CASSLVPSGARANEQFF.

This clonotype was seen ten or more times. The V call is TRBV6-1, the J call TRBJ2-1; tentatively, D is TRBD1 (6 bases). V lost 8 bases and J lost 0, with 17 bases in between. There are 16 residues in the CDR3. The germline gives CDR1 MNHNS, CDR2 SASEGT. The CDR3 region has the DNA TGTGCCAGCGCGAAGGGGGTTTATAGCTCCTACAATGAGCAGTTCTTC. Protein product: CASAKGVYSSYNEQFF.

V and J are TRBV29-1 and TRBJ1-4, with a possible D match to TRBD1 (5 bases). The germline CDR1 and CDR2 sequences are SQVTM and ANQGSEA. This CDR3 is 13 amino acids long. Trimming took off 6 bases at V and 6 bases at J, with 14 bases between the two ends. The CDR3 nucleotides read TGCAGCGTCTCCGGATCGGGGCATGAAAAACTGTTTTTT. Its protein product is CSVSGSGHEKLFF.

This clonotype turned up a few times. The rearrangement links TRBV9 to TRBJ2-3, with TRBD1 matching 8 bases. J lost 2 bases, V lost 0 bases, and 5 bases had no gene match. This CDR3 has 16 amino acids. Germline-derived CDR1 and CDR2 are SGDLS and YYNGEE. The CDR3 DNA follows: TGTGCCAGCAGCGTAGCTGGACAGGGATACACAGATACGCAGTATTTT. This encodes CASSVAGQGYTDTQYF.

There are a few counts of this clonotype. The V gene is TRBV11-2, the J gene TRBJ2-5, with a tentative D call TRBD1 (5 bases). The CDR3 has 17 amino acids. The V end lost 1 base, the J end lost 2 bases, and 17 bases lay between the germline ends. Germline V CDR1 and CDR2: SGHAT, FQNNGV. The CDR3 is CASSLGRGNRIQETQYF. In DNA form, the CDR3 reads TGTGCCAGCAGCTTAGGAAGAGGCAACAGGATTCAAGAGACCCAGTACTTC.

This clonotype was recorded at least ten times. The chain is built from TRBV20-1 and TRBJ2-7, with 12 bases that match TRBD1. The CDR3 runs 15 residues. The junction had 6 bases not matched to a gene; V was cut back by 3 bases and J by 3 bases. Looked up from germline, CDR1 is DFQATT and CDR2 is SNEGSKA (reference sequence). The CDR3 DNA reads TGCAGTGCTAGGTCGGGACAGGGGGCGGGCTACGAGCAGTACTTC. This gives the protein CSARSGQGAGYEQYF.

A few counts support this clonotype. The V call is TRBV28, the J call TRBJ2-1; 14 bases are shared with TRBD2. The J segment lost 8 bases and the V segment lost 4 bases, leaving 10 bases of the junction unmatched. The CDR3 totals 17 residues. Germline lookup yields CDR1 MDHEN and CDR2 SYDVKM. The CDR3 loop reads CASSSTSGRGHIYEQFF. CDR3 bases: TGTGCCAGCAGTTCGACTAGCGGGAGGGGGCATATCTATGAGCAGTTCTTC.

The rearrangement joins TRBV12-3 or TRBV12-4 to TRBJ2-1; D may be TRBD1 (5 bases). The CDR3 spans 13 residues. Trimming removed 7 bases from V and 8 bases from J, with 15 bases in between. The CDR3 DNA is TGTGCCAGCACCCAAAGACAGTTTCATGAGCAGTTCTTC. Translation: CASTQRQFHEQFF.

The gene calls are TRBV12-3 or TRBV12-4 and TRBJ2-1, with 12 bases matching TRBD2. The CDR3 contains 15 residues. Unmatched junction bases numbered 11, after V lost 7 bases and J lost 10 bases. As DNA, the CDR3 is TGTGCCAGCAATCCTAGCGGGAGGGCCGGGGGGGAGCAGTTCTTC. Encoded protein: CASNPSGRAGGEQFF.